The T cell receptor beta chain under discussion was sequenced for a study of post-analysis software for immune sequencing data. General study points: Relative to controls, patients had several TRBV segments at higher frequency, with TRBV5-6, TRBV5-1 and TRBV20-1 among these.

The CDR3 loop spans 12 amino acids. The germline gives CDR1 SQVTM, CDR2 ANQGSEA. V was clipped by 5 bases and J by 13 bases, with 18 bases between them. Researchers reported that TCR beta cDNA libraries carried unique molecular identifiers. TCRdb processed the PCR reads anew with MiXCR; each CDR3 protein has one entry. The sample lists fewer than 850,000 distinct CDR3 sequences; more than 45% were seen once. This clonotype was detected a few times. Its antigen is as yet unknown. The origin of this receptor is a girl between 5 and 17 years old with multiple sclerosis. The gene calls are TRBV29-1 and TRBJ2-4, with D perhaps matching TRBD1 (6 bases). What was sequenced was blood. The CDR3 sequence is CSVRLQGWEQYF. Written as DNA, the CDR3 is TGCAGCGTTCGCCTACAGGGCTGGGAGCAGTACTTC.